One sample yielded the 25 T cell receptor beta chains listed below, sequenced in a study of shared clonotypes between healthy human individuals. Using immunoSEQ multiplex PCR, the repertoire was profiled, and TCRdb retains in-frame clones only, with some absent. The data show millions of clones, 93% seen once. Sequencing was performed on naive CD4+ T cells from PBMCs. The subset is: CD45RA+ positively selected. Receptor source: a man younger than 30 in good health. Some clones in this sample may be carry-over from other donors' samples.

The chain joins TRBV11-2 to TRBJ1-5, with no clear D. The CDR3 runs to 14 residues. Germline lookup yields CDR1 SGHAT and CDR2 FQNNGV. V lost 4 bases, J lost 5 bases, and 12 bases lay in between. CDR3 residues: CASSSSRRDQPQHF. The CDR3, as DNA: TGTGCCAGCAGCTCAAGTCGACGGGATCAGCCCCAGCATTTT.

The V call is TRBV2, the J call TRBJ1-3, with D possibly being TRBD1 (6 bases). The CDR3 contains 14 residues. V lost 4 bases and J 4 bases, leaving 11 bases between the germline ends. CDR1 is SNHLY, CDR2 FYNNEI, per germline. The CDR3 loop reads CASSAGARGNTIYF. The CDR3 bases are TGTGCCAGCAGTGCGGGGGCGCGCGGAAACACCATATATTTT.

The chain couples TRBV29-1 to TRBJ2-7; D is possibly TRBD1 (8 bases). The CDR3 has 13 amino acids. Germline V gene data show CDR1 as SQVTM and CDR2 as ANQGSEA. V lost 3 bases and J lost 8, with 17 bases in between. The CDR3 reads CSVEEDREGQQYF. As DNA, the CDR3 is TGCAGCGTTGAGGAGGACAGGGAGGGCCAGCAGTACTTC.

Details on this clone: The sample carries other DNA sequences with the same CDR3. The chain uses TRBV7-9 and TRBJ2-7, with D perhaps TRBD2 (6 bases). Germline loops: CDR1 SEHNR, CDR2 FQNEAQ (reference sequence). V lost 0 bases to trimming and J lost 3 bases, with 6 bases between them. The CDR3 loop spans 13 amino acids. The CDR3 is CASSLAGSYEQYF. The CDR3 DNA is TGTGCCAGCAGCTTAGCCGGGAGCTACGAGCAGTACTTC. The whole variable domain, remainder taken from reference TRBV7-9 and TRBJ2-7, is DTGVSQNPRHKITKRGQNVTFRCDPISEHNRLYWYRQTLGQGPEFLTYFQNEAQLEKSRLLSDRFSAERPKGSFSTLEIQRTEQGDSAMYLCASSLAGSYEQYFGPGTRLTVT.

This clone was recorded once. The chain uses TRBV28 and TRBJ1-6; TRBD1 is a possible D gene (5 bases). Trimming took 7 bases from V and 11 from J, leaving 12 bases between them. This CDR3 region has 12 residues. CDR1 and CDR2 from the germline V gene are MDHEN and SYDVKM. For the CDR3, the DNA is TGTGCCAGCAAGCCCCGGGGCCCACCCCTCCACTTT. Protein sequence: CASKPRGPPLHF.

The V and J genes are TRBV10-3 and TRBJ1-1, with TRBD1 matching over 11 bases. CDR3 length: 16 residues. Per germline, CDR1 ENHRY and CDR2 SYGVKD. V lost 5 bases to trimming and J lost 3 bases; unmatched junction nucleotides: 8. The CDR3 bases are TGTGCCATCAGTTCCGGGACAGGGGGACGGTACACTGAAGCTTTCTTT. It codes for CAISSGTGGRYTEAFF.

This clone was counted a single time. This chain uses TRBV5-1 with TRBJ1-3; D ambiguous. The CDR3 is made up of 16 amino acids. CDR1 SGHRS and CDR2 YFSETQ come from the germline V gene. The germline V and J ends were trimmed by 4 bases and 0 bases, with 14 bases remaining between them. CDR3 in DNA: TGCGCCAGCAGCCCGATGCCAAGGGACTCTGGAAACACCATATATTTT. It codes for CASSPMPRDSGNTIYF.

CDR3 sequence: CASSPRGWGTTEAFF. CDR3 bases: TGTGCCAGCAGCCCTCGGGGATGGGGGACCACTGAAGCTTTCTTT. This chain links TRBV11-2 with TRBJ1-1; possibly TRBD1 for D (5 bases). Trimming removed 5 bases from V and 4 bases from J, with 17 bases in between. CDR3 size: 15 residues. In germline, CDR1 is SGHAT, CDR2 FQNNGV.

This chain joins TRBV19 and TRBJ1-5; D unclear. V lost 10 bases, J lost 0 bases, and 13 bases lay in between. Looked up from germline, CDR1 is LNHDA and CDR2 is SQIVND (reference sequence). The CDR3 has 14 residues. The CDR3 DNA sequence: TGTGCCACAAGCAGGAGCTATAGCAATCAGCCCCAGCATTTT. As protein: CATSRSYSNQPQHF.

The chain carries TRBV2 and TRBJ1-4; 7 bases line up with TRBD1. CDR1 SNHLY and CDR2 FYNNEI come from the germline V gene. The CDR3 length is 14 residues. Unmatched junction bases numbered 2, after V lost 3 bases and J lost 4 bases. The CDR3 nucleotides are TGTGCCAGCAGTGAGGACAGGTTTAATGAAAAACTGTTTTTT. Translation: CASSEDRFNEKLFF. The full variable domain, with the rest looked up from reference TRBV2 and TRBJ1-4, is EPEVTQTPSHQVTQMGQEVILRCVPISNHLYFYWYRQILGQKVEFLVSFYNNEISEKSEIFDDQFSVERPDGSNFTLKIRSTKLEDSAMYFCASSEDRFNEKLFFGSGTQLSVL.

The chain links TRBV18 to TRBJ2-5, with 11 bases aligning to TRBD2. The germline gives CDR1 KGHSH, CDR2 LQKENI. This CDR3 spans 17 amino acids. Germline trimming cut 3 bases from V and 3 bases from J; bases unmatched to any gene: 9. Here the CDR3 DNA reads TGTGCCAGCTCACCCGCCGACCGACTAGCGGGAAAAGAGACCCAGTACTTC. Translated: CASSPADRLAGKETQYF.

With regard to this clone: Other DNA sequences of this sample code for an identical CDR3. For the CDR3, the DNA is TGTGCCAGCAGCTTGCTCAGCAATCAGCCCCAGCATTTT. It specifies CASSLLSNQPQHF. This chain uses TRBV7-2 with TRBJ1-5; D remains unclear. The V end lost 3 bases, the J end lost 1 base, and 4 bases lay between the germline ends. Germline lookup yields CDR1 SGHTA and CDR2 FQGNSA. The CDR3 is 13 residues long.

The V and J genes are TRBV4-3 and TRBJ2-5, with D possibly matching TRBD1 (6 bases). The CDR3 covers 14 residues. Germline CDR1 is LGHNA and CDR2 is YSLEER. V was trimmed by 2 bases and J by 3 bases, leaving 10 bases between them. CDR3 bases: TGCGCCAGCAGCCAATCGGACAGAAAAGAGACCCAGTACTTC. Encoded protein: CASSQSDRKETQYF.

The rearrangement links TRBV5-6 to TRBJ2-3; 10 positions agree with TRBD2. The germline V gene encodes CDR1 SGHDT and CDR2 YYEEEE. Trimming at V came to 4 bases and at J to 1 base, leaving 9 bases not matched to a gene. The CDR3 is made up of 17 amino acids. Here the CDR3 DNA reads TGTGCCAGCAGCCTGCCCCTCCTAGCGGGAGGCACAGATACGCAGTATTTT. It codes for CASSLPLLAGGTDTQYF.

The rearrangement links TRBV2 to TRBJ2-1, with 12 positions matching TRBD2. From germline, CDR1 is SNHLY and CDR2 FYNNEI. Trimming removed 3 bases from V and 7 bases from J; junction bases left unmatched: 7. This CDR3 is built from 16 residues. In DNA, the CDR3 is TGTGCCAGCAGTGATATTCCTGGACTAGCGGGAAATGAGCAGTTCTTC. Protein product: CASSDIPGLAGNEQFF.

V and J are TRBV30 and TRBJ1-5, with D perhaps matching TRBD1 (6 bases). Trimming shortened V by 2 bases and J by 4 bases, and 9 bases separated the two germline ends. Germline-derived CDR1 and CDR2 are GTSNPN and SVGIG (reference sequence). The CDR3 has 13 residues. Here the CDR3 DNA reads TGTGCCTGGAGTACAGGGCGTAATCAGCCCCAGCATTTT. This translates into CAWSTGRNQPQHF.

The CDR3 loop is CASSQPTDEQFF. Written as DNA, the CDR3 is TGCGCCAGCAGCCAACCGACGGATGAGCAGTTCTTC. The chain combines TRBV4-1 with TRBJ2-1, with unresolved D. CDR1 is MGHRA and CDR2 is YSYEKL in the germline V gene. The V gene lost 2 bases and the J gene lost 8 bases, with 7 bases spanning the gap. There are 12 residues in the CDR3.

A word on this clone: Other DNA sequences in the sample encode the same CDR3. V is TRBV29-1 and J is TRBJ1-5, with TRBD1 matching 10 bases. CDR3 length: 13 residues. V gave up 4 bases and J gave up 5 bases; unmatched junction bases: 2. CDR1 and CDR2 (germline): SQVTM, ANQGSEA. The CDR3 region is CSVGGQGDQPQHF. The CDR3 bases are TGCAGCGTTGGAGGACAGGGGGATCAGCCCCAGCATTTT.

The J gene is TRBJ1-2, the V gene TRBV7-9, with D unresolved. From germline, CDR1 is SEHNR and CDR2 FQNEAQ (reference sequence). V gave up 5 bases and J gave up 8 bases, with 12 bases separating them. The CDR3 extends over 12 amino acids. The CDR3 loop reads CASSPDSGGYTF. The CDR3 DNA sequence: TGTGCCAGCAGCCCTGACTCAGGAGGCTACACCTTC.

V usage is TRBV6-5 and J usage is TRBJ1-2; a weak D match, TRBD1 (5 bases). V lost 5 bases, J lost 4 bases, and 11 bases lay in between. Germline V CDR1 and CDR2: MNHEY, SVGAGI. The CDR3 is made up of 13 amino acids. CDR3 in DNA: TGTGCCAGCAGTCAGGCCGGGGGCTATGGCTACACCTTC. Translated: CASSQAGGYGYTF.

The rearrangement links TRBV5-4 to TRBJ2-3; 12 nucleotides align to TRBD2. This CDR3 has 15 residues. Losses at the gene ends were 2 bases for V and 4 bases for J; bases not matched to a gene: 2. The germline V gene has CDR1 SGHNT and CDR2 YYREEE (reference sequence). CDR3 bases: TGTGCCAGCAGCTTCCCTAGCGGGAGGGCAGATACGCAGTATTTT. Translating it yields CASSFPSGRADTQYF. Looking up the rest from reference TRBV5-4 and TRBJ2-3 gives the full variable domain: ETGVTQSPTHLIKTRGQQVTLRCSSQSGHNTVSWYQQALGQGPQFIFQYYREEENGRGNFPPRFSGLQFPNYSSELNVNALELDDSALYLCASSFPSGRADTQYFGPGTRLTVL.

Concerning this clone: Other DNA sequences in this specimen translate into the identical CDR3. V is TRBV7-9 and J is TRBJ1-2; a weak D match, TRBD1 (5 bases). Trimming cost V 1 base and J 3 bases, with 12 bases left between them. The CDR3 consists of 15 residues. Per germline, CDR1 SEHNR and CDR2 FQNEAQ (reference sequence). The CDR3 region has the DNA TGTGCCAGCAGCTTAGGGCAGGGCCTAGACTATGGCTACACCTTC. It is translated as CASSLGQGLDYGYTF.

The chain recombines TRBV19 with TRBJ1-2; 7 bases line up with TRBD1. The V and J ends lost 7 bases and 1 base, in that order; junction bases with no gene match: 3. Germline assignment: CDR1 LNHDA and CDR2 SQIVND (reference sequence). This CDR3 is built from 13 residues. Here the CDR3 reads CASNDRVNYGYTF. The DNA of the CDR3 is TGTGCCAGTAATGACAGGGTTAACTATGGCTACACCTTC.

The CDR3 DNA sequence: TGTGCCAGCAGTCGACAGACCAATGAAAAACTGTTTTTT. Translated, it gives CASSRQTNEKLFF. This chain connects TRBV6-5 to TRBJ1-4; maybe TRBD1 (5 bases). CDR3 length: 13 amino acids. Germline V gene lookup returns CDR1 MNHEY and CDR2 SVGAGI. V lost 5 bases, J lost 5 bases, and 9 bases lay in between.

This clone was observed once. The V and J genes are TRBV19 and TRBJ2-7; TRBD1 aligns across 8 bases. The CDR3 runs 15 residues. Germline assignment: CDR1 LNHDA and CDR2 SQIVND (reference sequence). Trimming took 3 bases from V and 6 from J; bases not matched to a gene: 10. The CDR3 region is CASSIRGQGASEQYF. Written as DNA, the CDR3 is TGTGCCAGTAGTATTCGGGGGCAGGGGGCGTCCGAGCAGTACTTC.